Listed below are T cell receptor beta chains from one sample, sequenced in a study of shared clonotypes between healthy human individuals. Using immunoSEQ multiplex PCR, the repertoire was profiled, and TCRdb retains in-frame clones only, with some absent. The sample has around 650,000 clones, roughly 96% seen once. Sequences were obtained from naive CD8+ T cells sorted from blood. Receptors were obtained from a woman in her thirties in good health. Each CDR3 is given with its conserved first and last residue.

cdr3_length,v_call,cdr3_aa
14,TRBV13,CASSLGLSSYEQYF
15,TRBV5-1,CASSLVSGGANGYTF
12,TRBV5-4,CASSLEGGEAFF
14,TRBV7-9,CASSLETSTDTQYF
14,TRBV10-2,CASSESSGNTEAFF
17,TRBV5-6,CASSMYGLEVENTEAFF
9,TRBV27,CASGVEQYF
16,TRBV6-5,CASSYSEGERHYEQYF
15,TRBV11-2,CASSTDRGLFYEQYF
14,TRBV27,CASSPTGLGNTIYF
12,TRBV5-4,CASSLGGYEQYF
14,TRBV5-1,CASSAGTGGYEQYF
14,TRBV5-4,CASSLRTNTYEQYF